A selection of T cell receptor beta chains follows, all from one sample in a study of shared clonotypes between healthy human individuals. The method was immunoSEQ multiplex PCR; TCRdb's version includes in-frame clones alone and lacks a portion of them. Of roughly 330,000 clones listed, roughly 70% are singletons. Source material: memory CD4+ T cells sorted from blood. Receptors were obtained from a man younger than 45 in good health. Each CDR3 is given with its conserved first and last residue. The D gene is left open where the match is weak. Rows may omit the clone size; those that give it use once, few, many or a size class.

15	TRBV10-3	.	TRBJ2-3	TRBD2	TGTGCCAGCTACCCCGGACTAGAACACACGGATACGCAGTATTTT	CASYPGLEHTDTQYF
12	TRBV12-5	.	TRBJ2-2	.	TGTGCTAGTGGTTTGGAGGTCGGGGAGCTGTTTTTT	CASGLEVGELFF
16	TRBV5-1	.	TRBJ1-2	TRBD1	TGCGCCAGCAGCTTGGCCCAACGGACAGGGACCCATGGCTACACCTTC	CASSLAQRTGTHGYTF
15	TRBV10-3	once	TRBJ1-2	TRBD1	TGTGCCATCACCAGACAGGGGGCCTCTAACTATGGCTACACCTTC	CAITRQGASNYGYTF
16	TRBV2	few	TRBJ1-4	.	TGTGCCAGCAGGGAACAGCGACACGCAACTAATGAAAAACTGTTTTTT	CASREQRHATNEKLFF
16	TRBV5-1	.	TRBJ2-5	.	TGCGCCAGCAAAGTGCGCGGGCTGGAGTATCGGGAGACCCAGTACTTC	CASKVRGLEYRETQYF
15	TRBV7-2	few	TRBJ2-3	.	TGTGCCAGCAGCTCCGGGGGCAGGGGCGCAGATACGCAGTATTTT	CASSSGGRGADTQYF
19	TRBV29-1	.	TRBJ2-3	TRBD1	TGCAGCGCCGGACAGGTGCAGGGATGGACCGAGAGGCTTTTAGATACGCAGTATTTT	CSAGQVQGWTERLLDTQYF
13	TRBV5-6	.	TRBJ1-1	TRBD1	TGTGCCAGCATGGTGATAGGGACAGCTGAAGCTTTCTTT	CASMVIGTAEAFF
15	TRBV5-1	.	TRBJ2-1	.	TGCGCCAGCAGCTTGGGGACTCTATCCTACAATGAGCAGTTCTTC	CASSLGTLSYNEQFF
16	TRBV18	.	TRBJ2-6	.	TGTGCCAGCTCACCGATGCTATTCTTAGGGGCCAACGTCCTGACTTTC	CASSPMLFLGANVLTF
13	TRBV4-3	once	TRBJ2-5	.	TGCGCCAGCAGCCTCCAAGTCCAAGAGACCCAGTACTTC	CASSLQVQETQYF
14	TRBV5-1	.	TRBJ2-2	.	TGCGCCAGCAGCGCCCAGGGTGGCACCGGGGAGCTGTTTTTT	CASSAQGGTGELFF
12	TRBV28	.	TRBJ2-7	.	TGTGCCAGCGGGGGGTGGGTCAACGAGCAGTACTTC	CASGGWVNEQYF
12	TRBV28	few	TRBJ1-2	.	TGTGCCAGCAGGGATGGACAGTGGGGCTACACCTTC	CASRDGQWGYTF
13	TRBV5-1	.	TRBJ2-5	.	TGCGCCAGCAGCTTGGAAGGGTCCGAGACCCAGTACTTC	CASSLEGSETQYF
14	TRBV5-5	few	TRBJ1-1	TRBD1	TGTGCCAGCAGCATCACAGGGGGCGAGACTGAAGCTTTCTTT	CASSITGGETEAFF
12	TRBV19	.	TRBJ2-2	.	TGTGCCAGTAGTCCCGGCCTCGGGGAGCTGTTTTTT	CASSPGLGELFF
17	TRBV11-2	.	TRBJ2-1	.	TGTGCCAGCAGCTTAGTCAGGGGTCCGGGACTGAACAATGAGCAGTTCTTC	CASSLVRGPGLNNEQFF
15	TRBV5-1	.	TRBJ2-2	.	TGCGCCAGCAGCTTGGGGCAGGTCTCGATCGGGGAGCTGTTTTTT	CASSLGQVSIGELFF
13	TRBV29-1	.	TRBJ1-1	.	TGCAGCGTTTGTGAAGGGGTTGGCACTGAAGCTTTCTTT	CSVCEGVGTEAFF
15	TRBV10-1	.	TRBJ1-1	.	TGCGCCAGCAGTGAGTCGAAGGCCCTGAACACTGAAGCTTTCTTT	CASSESKALNTEAFF
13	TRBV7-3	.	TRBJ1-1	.	TGTGCCAGCAGCTCAACCCAAGGAGCTGAAGCTTTCTTT	CASSSTQGAEAFF
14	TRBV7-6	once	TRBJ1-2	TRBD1	TGTGCCAGCAGCCTACAGGGGGAACTATATGGCTACACCTTC	CASSLQGELYGYTF
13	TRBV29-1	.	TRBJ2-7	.	TGCAGCGTTGATGGCGGCAACCGCTACGAGCAGTACTTC	CSVDGGNRYEQYF
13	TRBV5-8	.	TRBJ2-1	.	TGTGCCAGCAGCTTGGACAGGTACAATGAGCAGTTCTTC	CASSLDRYNEQFF
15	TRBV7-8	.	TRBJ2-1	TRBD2	TGTGCCAGCAGCTTAAGGACTAGCGCCTACAATGAGCAGTTCTTC	CASSLRTSAYNEQFF
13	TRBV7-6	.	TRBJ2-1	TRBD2	TGTGCCAGCAGCTTTTCCGGGAGGAATGAGCAGTTCTTC	CASSFSGRNEQFF
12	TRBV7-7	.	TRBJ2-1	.	TGTGCTAGCAGTATCGGGGATGGTGAGCAGTTCTTC	CASSIGDGEQFF
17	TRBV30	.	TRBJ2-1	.	TGTGCCTGGAGTGTACGGTATCAAGGACGAACCTACAATGAGCAGTTCTTC	CAWSVRYQGRTYNEQFF
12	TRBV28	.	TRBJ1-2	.	TGTGCCAGCGGCCGGAGGAACTATGGCTACACCTTC	CASGRRNYGYTF
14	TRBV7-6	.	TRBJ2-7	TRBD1	TGTGCCAGCAGCGCACTGCAGGGGGCGGGTGAGCAGTACTTC	CASSALQGAGEQYF
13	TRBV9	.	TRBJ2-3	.	TGTGCCAGCAGCGTAGGGGCCGCAGATACGCAGTATTTT	CASSVGAADTQYF
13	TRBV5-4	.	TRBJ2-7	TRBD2	TGTGCCAGCAGGAGAGCGGGAAAGTACGAGCAGTACTTC	CASRRAGKYEQYF
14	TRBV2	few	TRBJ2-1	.	TGTGCCAGCCTAGAATGGCTAGCCAACAATGAGCAGTTCTTC	CASLEWLANNEQFF
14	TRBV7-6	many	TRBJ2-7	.	TGTGCCACCGGACCGAGGGGCGGGGCGGGGGAGCAGTACTTC	CATGPRGGAGEQYF
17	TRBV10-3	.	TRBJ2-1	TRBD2	TGTGCCATCAGTCCTACAGGGACTAGCGGGGGTGGTGTTGCGCAGTTCTTC	CAISPTGTSGGGVAQFF
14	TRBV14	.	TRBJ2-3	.	TGTGCCAGCAGCGTAAGGGGGAGCACAGATACGCAGTATTTT	CASSVRGSTDTQYF
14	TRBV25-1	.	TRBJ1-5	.	TGTGCCAGCAGTGAATCCGGGGGCCATCAGCCCCAGCATTTT	CASSESGGHQPQHF
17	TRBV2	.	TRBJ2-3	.	TGTGCCAGCAGTGAAGCGCACATCGGTCGTAGCACAGATACGCAGTATTTT	CASSEAHIGRSTDTQYF
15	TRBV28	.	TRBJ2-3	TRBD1	TGTGCCAGCAGTCCCCGACAGGGGAGGACAGATACGCAGTATTTT	CASSPRQGRTDTQYF
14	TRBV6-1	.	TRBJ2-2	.	TGTGCCACACTCAGGGCTGCGAACACCGGGGAGCTGTTTTTT	CATLRAANTGELFF
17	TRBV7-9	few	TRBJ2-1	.	TGTGCCAGCAGCCCCCTCGGCCAGGGAATGGGGGACAATGAGCAGTTCTTC	CASSPLGQGMGDNEQFF
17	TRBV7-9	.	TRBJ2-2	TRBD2	TGTGCCAGCAGCCCTAGGGCCGCGGGAGTGAACACCGGGGAGCTGTTTTTT	CASSPRAAGVNTGELFF
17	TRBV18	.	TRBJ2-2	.	TGTGCCAGCTCACCTACGGACCCCTCATATAACACCGGGGAGCTGTTTTTT	CASSPTDPSYNTGELFF
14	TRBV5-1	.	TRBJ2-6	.	TGCGCCAGCGCTGTAAACCTTGGGGCCAACGTCCTGACTTTC	CASAVNLGANVLTF
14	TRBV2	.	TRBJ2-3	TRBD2	TGTGCCAGCAGTCAGACTAGCCGCACAGATACGCAGTATTTT	CASSQTSRTDTQYF
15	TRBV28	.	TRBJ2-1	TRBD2	TGTGCCAGCAGACAACGGACTAGCGGGACCCAAGGGCAGTTCTTC	CASRQRTSGTQGQFF
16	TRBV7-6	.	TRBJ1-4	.	TGTGCCAGCAGCTTAGAGGCGACAGAAAATAATGAAAAACTGTTTTTT	CASSLEATENNEKLFF
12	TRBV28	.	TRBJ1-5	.	TGTGCCAGCAACCCAGAAGGTCAGCCCCAGCATTTT	CASNPEGQPQHF